Given below is one T cell receptor (beta chain) in context. Its target is unknown. This CDR3 has 15 residues. The J segment lost 8 bases and the V segment lost 1 base, leaving 5 bases of the junction unmatched. The germline gives CDR1 SGHDT, CDR2 YYEEEE. The entry originates in a study of cytomegalovirus exposure and HLA in healthy donors. General study findings and limits: TCR beta V- and J-gene trimming, according to a later analysis, was linked to a missense DCLRE1C variant.

Use of 60 Vbeta and 13 Jbeta primers characterized the PCR. Method: immunoSEQ multiplex PCR; TCRdb's copy keeps in-frame clones and lacks some. This table holds about 170,000 clones. The chain is built from TRBV5-6 and TRBJ2-1; 11 bases are a match to TRBD2. The sample taken for sequencing was PBMCs. The TCR comes from a woman aged 60-75 years in good health and CMV-seronegative. The CDR3: CASSLTVAGGHEQFF. DNA for the CDR3: TGTGCCAGCAGCTTGACGGTAGCGGGGGGGCATGAGCAGTTCTTC.